These T cell receptor beta chains were read from a single sample in a study of blood T cell repertoires in COVID-19. Generated by immunoSEQ multiplex PCR, the TCRdb table keeps only in-frame clones and is missing some. The sample carries 80,000 or so clones, almost 85% recorded once. The sequenced sample was peripheral blood. Source of these receptors: a man aged 55 to 70 with acute or convalescent COVID-19. CDR3s include the opening cysteine and the closing phenylalanine or tryptophan. The D gene is left open where the match is weak. Only part of the rows carry a size: once, few, many, or a class if the clone is expanded.

TRBV7-2	-	TRBJ1-2	-	13	TGTGCCAGCAGCTTTCGTCGCCTAGATGGCTACACCTTC	CASSFRRLDGYTF
TRBV11-3	-	TRBJ2-1	TRBD2	17	TGTGCCAGCAGCCCAGGGACTAGCGGGATAGCTTACAATGAGCAGTTCTTC	CASSPGTSGIAYNEQFF
TRBV28	-	TRBJ2-7	TRBD2	14	TGTGCCAGCAGTGCCCCCGGGCGGGGGTACGAGCAGTACTTC	CASSAPGRGYEQYF
TRBV6-2/TRBV6-3	-	TRBJ2-5	-	11	TGTGCCAGCAGTTACGCGAGCCGACTGGACTTC	CASSYASRLDF
TRBV11-2	-	TRBJ2-7	TRBD2	14	TGTGCCAGCAGCTACTCCGGGACTAGCTACGAGCAGTACTTC	CASSYSGTSYEQYF
TRBV28	-	TRBJ1-2	-	13	TGTGCCATCCCCGGAGCACAGGGCTATGGCTACACCTTC	CAIPGAQGYGYTF
TRBV12-3/TRBV12-4	-	TRBJ1-5	-	13	TGTGCCAGCACCATGGACATACTTCAGCCCCAGCATTTT	CASTMDILQPQHF
TRBV7-2	-	TRBJ2-5	TRBD1	14	TGTGCCAGCAGCCCCGGACAGGGCGAGGGGACCCAGTACTTC	CASSPGQGEGTQYF
TRBV30	-	TRBJ2-3	-	11	TGTGCCTGGAGTGGTCGGGATACGCAGTATTTT	CAWSGRDTQYF
TRBV7-8	-	TRBJ2-5	-	14	TGTGCCAGCAGCACCCCGAGGCACGGGGAGACCCAGTACTTC	CASSTPRHGETQYF
TRBV6-2/TRBV6-3	once	TRBJ1-6	-	13	TGTGCCAGCAGTTACCAGGAAAATTCACCCCTCCACTTT	CASSYQENSPLHF
TRBV20-1	-	TRBJ2-7	-	11	TGCAGTGCTAGGGAGACCTACGAGCAGTACTTC	CSARETYEQYF
TRBV27	-	TRBJ1-1	TRBD1	15	TGTGCCAGCAGTACCCAGAGGGGGCGGAACACTGAAGCTTTCTTT	CASSTQRGRNTEAFF
TRBV21-1	once	TRBJ2-7	-	15	TGTGCCAGCAGCAAAGTGGGGCAGGAGACATACGAGCAGTACTTC	CASSKVGQETYEQYF
TRBV19	-	TRBJ2-7	TRBD1	15	TGTGCCAGTATTATTGGGACAGGGTCCCCCTACGAGCAGTACTTC	CASIIGTGSPYEQYF
TRBV19	-	TRBJ2-7	TRBD1	14	TGTGCCAGTAGTCAAGGGACAGGGTTCGTCGAGCAGTACTTC	CASSQGTGFVEQYF
TRBV19	-	TRBJ2-1	-	11	TGTGCCAGTAGGGCTAGCAATGAGCAGTTCTTC	CASRASNEQFF
TRBV27	-	TRBJ2-7	TRBD2	15	TGTGCCAGCAGATCTCTTAGCGGGAACAGCTACGAGCAGTACTTC	CASRSLSGNSYEQYF
TRBV9	-	TRBJ2-2	-	15	TGTGCCAGCAGCCCTCGGTCGGTTCCCGGCGGGGAGCTGTTTTTT	CASSPRSVPGGELFF
TRBV2	once	TRBJ1-2	-	14	TGTGCCAGCAGAGACAGGTCAGCTAACTATGGCTACACCTTC	CASRDRSANYGYTF
TRBV10-3	once	TRBJ2-5	TRBD2	17	TGTGCCATCAGTGAAGGGGTAACTAGCGGGAGCGGAGAGACCCAGTACTTC	CAISEGVTSGSGETQYF
TRBV6-5	-	TRBJ2-7	-	14	TGTGCCAGCATCCCCCAGGAGGGTCCCTACGAGCAGTACTTC	CASIPQEGPYEQYF
TRBV28	-	TRBJ1-2	TRBD1	15	TGTGCCAGCAGGGGGACAGGGGGCAATTCGGGTGGCTACACCTTC	CASRGTGGNSGGYTF
TRBV5-1	-	TRBJ2-1	-	14	TGCGCCAGCAGCTTGGCAGGGCCTAGCAATGAGCAGTTCTTC	CASSLAGPSNEQFF
TRBV7-6	once	TRBJ2-3	TRBD2	16	TGTGCCAGCAGCTTAGGTCTAGCGGGGGGGCCAGATACGCAGTATTTT	CASSLGLAGGPDTQYF
TRBV12-3/TRBV12-4	-	TRBJ1-1	-	12	TGTGCCAGCAGTGCGATTGGCACTGAAGCTTTCTTT	CASSAIGTEAFF
TRBV11-2	-	TRBJ1-1	-	14	TGTGCCAGCAGCTTAGGTAACATGAACACTGAAGCTTTCTTT	CASSLGNMNTEAFF
TRBV7-2	-	TRBJ2-3	-	14	TGTGCCAGCAGCCCAGCGGGTCTCACAGATACGCAGTATTTT	CASSPAGLTDTQYF
TRBV6-6	-	TRBJ2-7	-	13	TGTGCCAGCAGTCTTCATGGGGGGTACGAGCAGTACTTC	CASSLHGGYEQYF
TRBV19	-	TRBJ1-5	TRBD1	16	TGTGCCAGTAGTATAGAGCGGGGACAGGGGTTTCAGCCCCAGCATTTT	CASSIERGQGFQPQHF
TRBV6-5	-	TRBJ2-3	-	14	TGTGCCAGCAGTTACCGGGGGGCGCAAGATACGCAGTATTTT	CASSYRGAQDTQYF
TRBV7-9	-	TRBJ1-4	-	14	TGTGCCAGCAGCTGGGGGCTTCCGGGTGAAAAACTGTTTTTT	CASSWGLPGEKLFF
TRBV6-5	-	TRBJ1-5	TRBD1	15	TGTGCCAGCAGTCCGTGGGGGGGACAGGATCAGCCCCAGCATTTT	CASSPWGGQDQPQHF
TRBV6-6	-	TRBJ2-7	-	13	TGTGCCAGCAGCTACCGACAGACCTACGAGCAGTACTTC	CASSYRQTYEQYF
TRBV18	-	TRBJ2-3	TRBD2	15	TGTGCCAGCTCACGGACTAGCGGTAGCACAGATACGCAGTATTTT	CASSRTSGSTDTQYF